This T cell receptor beta chain was recovered during a study of CD8+ T cells in alopecia areata. Germline V lookup: CDR1 SNHLY, CDR2 FYNNEI. Between the trimmed V and J ends, which lost 3 bases and 1 base, there was a span of 4 bases. The CDR3 extends over 12 amino acids. Isolated RNA was reverse transcribed into cDNA used as the sequencing template. The assay was immunoSEQ multiplex PCR, and TCRdb's table has in-frame clones only and misses some. The table has about 150,000 clones, about three fifths seen once; the top ten hold around 4.8%. Points from the study as a whole: Affected lesional scalp, above all in alopecia totalis/universalis, was more clonal than normal scalp.

Of note for this clone: Its antigen remains unidentified.

The chain carries TRBV2 and TRBJ2-7; the D is unclear. The sequence was collected from a human donor in good health. The sequenced material came from CD4+ T cells sorted from blood. The CDR3 protein is CASSDRSYEQYF. Here the CDR3 DNA reads TGTGCCAGCAGTGATCGGTCCTACGAGCAGTACTTC.